Ten or more counts support the clone carrying this T cell receptor (beta chain). Its antigen is not identified. Time point indicated: newly diagnosed GD, antithyroid drugs for less than 3 months. PBMC-extracted RNA yielded the TCR library. Building the TCR beta libraries relied on iRepertoire HTBI primers, and CDR3 regions underwent Arm-PCR. Each CDR3 protein is one row after TCRdb ran MiXCR on the multiplex PCR reads. The table has about 220,000 distinct CDR3 sequences, roughly 19% seen once. This specimen comes from a study of regulatory T cells in long-lasting Graves disease. General observations from the study: Comparison showed that persistent patients shared more public clonotypes (over 2,500) than new patients (about 880).

The same data also contributed to another study, on T cells in Graves' hyperthyroidism and ophthalmopathy. That report adds: TCR CDR3 regions were first amplified by RT-PCR with HTBI primers. Blood also showed most of the thyroid clonotypes that were expanded above 0.001. A model using 13 V-J features told ophthalmopathy apart from stable hyperthyroidism.

The sequence came from a woman aged 25 to 39 with Graves disease. Sequencing used peripheral blood mononuclear cells (PBMCs), obtained at new diagnosis, from a patient treated with antithyroid drugs.

The CDR3 nucleotides read TGTGCCAGCAGTTATATTTTAGGGAGGACCGACCCGAGTCATGGCTACACCTTC. Its translation is CASSYILGRTDPSHGYTF. This sequence joins TRBV6-5 and TRBJ1-2; D is unclear. CDR1 is MNHEY, CDR2 SVGAGI, per germline. The CDR3 length is 18 residues. V lost 3 bases, J lost 6 bases, and 26 bases lay in between.